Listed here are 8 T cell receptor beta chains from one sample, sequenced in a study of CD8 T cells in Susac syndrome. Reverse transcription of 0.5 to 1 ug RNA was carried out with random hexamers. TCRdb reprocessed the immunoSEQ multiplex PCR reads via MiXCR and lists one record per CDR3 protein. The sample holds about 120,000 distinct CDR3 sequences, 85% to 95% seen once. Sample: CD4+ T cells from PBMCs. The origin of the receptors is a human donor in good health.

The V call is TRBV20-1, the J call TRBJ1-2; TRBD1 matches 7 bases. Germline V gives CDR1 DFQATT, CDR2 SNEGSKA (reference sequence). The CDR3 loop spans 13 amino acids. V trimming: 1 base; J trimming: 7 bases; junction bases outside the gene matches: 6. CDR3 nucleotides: TGCAGTGCTAGAGTCACAGGGGATGCTGGCTACACCTTC. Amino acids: CSARVTGDAGYTF.

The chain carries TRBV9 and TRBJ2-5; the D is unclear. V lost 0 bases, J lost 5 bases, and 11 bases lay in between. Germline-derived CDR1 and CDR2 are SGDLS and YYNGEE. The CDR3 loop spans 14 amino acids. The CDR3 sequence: CASSVGNLHETQYF. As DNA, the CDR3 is TGTGCCAGCAGCGTAGGAAACCTCCACGAGACCCAGTACTTC.

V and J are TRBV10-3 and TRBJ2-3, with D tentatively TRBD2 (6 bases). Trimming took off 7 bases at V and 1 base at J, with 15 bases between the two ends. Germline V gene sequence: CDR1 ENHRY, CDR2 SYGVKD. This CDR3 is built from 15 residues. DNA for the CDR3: TGTGCCATCAAGGGAGCGCGGGAACGCACAGATACGCAGTATTTT. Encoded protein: CAIKGARERTDTQYF.

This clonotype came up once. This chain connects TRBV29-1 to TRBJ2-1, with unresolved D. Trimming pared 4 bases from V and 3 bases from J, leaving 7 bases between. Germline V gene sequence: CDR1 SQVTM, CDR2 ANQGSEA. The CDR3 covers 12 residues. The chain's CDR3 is CSVVQIYNEQFF. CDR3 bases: TGCAGCGTTGTTCAGATCTACAATGAGCAGTTCTTC.

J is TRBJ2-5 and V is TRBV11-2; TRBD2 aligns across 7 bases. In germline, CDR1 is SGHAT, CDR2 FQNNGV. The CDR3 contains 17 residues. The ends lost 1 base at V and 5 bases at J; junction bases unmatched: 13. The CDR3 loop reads CASSLVPREPGWETQYF. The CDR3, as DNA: TGTGCCAGCAGCTTAGTTCCGCGGGAGCCGGGTTGGGAGACCCAGTACTTC.

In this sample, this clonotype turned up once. Here the CDR3 reads CASSPGPDSYEQYF. CDR3 DNA: TGTGCCAGCAGCCCGGGACCAGACTCCTACGAGCAGTACTTC. The chain employs TRBV3-1 and TRBJ2-7; D tentatively reads TRBD1 or TRBD2 (5 bases each). The V and J ends lost 4 bases and 0 bases respectively, with 10 bases between them. This CDR3 comprises 14 residues. Germline CDR1 is LGHDT and CDR2 is YNNKEL (reference sequence).

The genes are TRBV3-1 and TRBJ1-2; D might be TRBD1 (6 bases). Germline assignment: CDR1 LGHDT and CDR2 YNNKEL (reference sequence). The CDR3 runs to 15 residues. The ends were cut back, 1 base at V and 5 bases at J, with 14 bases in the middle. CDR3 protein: CASSQGAGEGYGYTF. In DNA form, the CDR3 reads TGTGCCAGCAGCCAAGGGGCAGGGGAAGGGTATGGCTACACCTTC.

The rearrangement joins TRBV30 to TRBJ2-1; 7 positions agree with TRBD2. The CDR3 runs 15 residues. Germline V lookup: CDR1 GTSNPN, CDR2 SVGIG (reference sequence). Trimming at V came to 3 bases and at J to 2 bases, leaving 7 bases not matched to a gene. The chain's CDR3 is CAWRSGLVAYNEQFF. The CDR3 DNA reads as TGTGCCTGGAGAAGTGGACTAGTGGCCTACAATGAGCAGTTCTTC.